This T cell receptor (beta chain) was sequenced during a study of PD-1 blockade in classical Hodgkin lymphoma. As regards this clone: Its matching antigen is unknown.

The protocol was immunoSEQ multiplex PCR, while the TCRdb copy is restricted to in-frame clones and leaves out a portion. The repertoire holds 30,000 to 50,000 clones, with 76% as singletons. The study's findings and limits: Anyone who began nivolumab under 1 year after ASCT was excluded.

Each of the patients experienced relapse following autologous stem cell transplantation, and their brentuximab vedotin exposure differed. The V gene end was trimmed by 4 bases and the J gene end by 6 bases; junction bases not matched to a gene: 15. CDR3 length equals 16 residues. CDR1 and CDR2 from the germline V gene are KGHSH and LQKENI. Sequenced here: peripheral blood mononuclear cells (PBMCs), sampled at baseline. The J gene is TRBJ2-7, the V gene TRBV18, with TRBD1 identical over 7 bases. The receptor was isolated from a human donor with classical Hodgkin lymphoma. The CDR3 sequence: CASSLVLDRPNVEQYF. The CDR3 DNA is TGTGCCAGCTCACTAGTTTTGGACAGGCCAAACGTCGAGCAGTACTTC.